This passage covers 3 T cell receptor beta chains from one sample sequenced in a study of T cell responses to AZD1222 COVID-19 vaccine. The data were produced by immunoSEQ multiplex PCR, yet TCRdb's version contains in-frame clones alone and is incomplete. The sample yields roughly 200,000 clones, over 85% seen once. The sequences come from peripheral blood, collected 28 days after the second dose of the MenACWY control vaccine. These receptors were obtained from an adult who received the MenACWY meningococcal vaccine as a control.

This sequence joins TRBV27 and TRBJ1-1, with a tentative D call TRBD1 (5 bases). Looked up from germline, CDR1 is MNHEY and CDR2 is SMNVEV (reference sequence). This CDR3 has 14 amino acids. V lost 8 bases and J lost 2, with 15 bases in between. The CDR3 reads CASRLRTPNTEAFF. In DNA, the CDR3 is TGTGCCAGCCGCCTAAGGACACCCAACACTGAAGCTTTCTTT.

This sequence joins TRBV23-1 and TRBJ1-2; possible D gene TRBD1, 5 bases. TRBV23-1 qualifies as an ORF whose function is uncertain. The CDR3 contains 12 residues. Trimming stripped 9 bases from V and 0 bases from J, with 8 bases between. In nucleotides, the CDR3 is TGCGCCAGTCCGACAGCTAACTATGGCTACACCTTC. It codes for CASPTANYGYTF.

Of note for this clone: The DNA is left out, because the CDR3 cannot be placed on it with certainty; the CDR3 is given as TCRdb lists it. The chain joins TRBV29-1 to TRBJ1-2; the D segment call TRBD1 is taken from the table without a DNA check. The CDR3 spans 12 amino acids, including both terminal residues. The germline gives CDR1 SQVTM, CDR2 ANQGSEA. The CDR3 is CSVAQGASFRTF.